Each of the 30 T cell receptor beta chains below was sequenced from the same sample in a study of shared clonotypes between healthy human individuals (dated by TCRdb to the early 2020s). Library preparation used the immunoSEQ multiplex PCR assay. Not all clones reach the TCRdb copy of this immuneACCESS table, which keeps in-frame sequences only. Checked studies attribute under half of the gap to unresolved V genes and leave the rest unexplained. The sample table records 1.6 million or so clones; over 95% of these occur just once. 1% to 1.5% of the sample belongs to the ten largest clones. Input material: naive CD4+ T cells sorted from blood. The cell subset or site label, as the study defines it: CD45RA+ positively selected. The origin of the receptors is a man aged 25 to 45 in good health.

The chain employs TRBV6-6 and TRBJ2-1, with D possibly matching TRBD2 (5 bases). CDR1 and CDR2 from the germline V gene are MNHNY and SVGAGI (reference sequence). Deletions cut 2 bases from V and 9 bases from J, with 14 bases between. This CDR3 spans 14 amino acids. CDR3 protein: CASSYGRGQTEQFF. CDR3 sequence (DNA): TGTGCCAGCAGTTACGGTCGGGGTCAGACTGAGCAGTTCTTC.

This clone was recorded only once. The chain employs TRBV6-5 and TRBJ1-1; D is unresolved. V lost 4 bases to trimming and J lost 7 bases, with 16 bases between them. CDR3 length: 14 residues. The germline V gene encodes CDR1 MNHEY and CDR2 SVGAGI. The CDR3 sequence is CASSSSPSTREAFF. DNA of the CDR3: TGTGCCAGCAGTTCTTCCCCTTCCACCCGTGAAGCTTTCTTT.

This clone was recorded once. The J gene is TRBJ2-7, the V gene TRBV9; D is uncertain. V was clipped by 0 bases and J by 7 bases, with 14 bases between them. Germline CDR1 reads SGDLS; CDR2 reads YYNGEE. CDR3 length equals 14 residues. The CDR3 spells CASSVGSSLGEQYF. In DNA form, the CDR3 reads TGTGCCAGCAGCGTAGGCAGTTCCCTAGGAGAGCAGTACTTC. The whole variable domain, filled in from reference TRBV9 and TRBJ2-7, reads DSGVTQTPKHLITATGQRVTLRCSPRSGDLSVYWYQQSLDQGLQFLIQYYNGEERAKGNILERFSAQQFPDLHSELNLSSLELGDSALYFCASSVGSSLGEQYFGPGTRLTVT.

J is TRBJ2-7 and V is TRBV9; 9 positions agree with TRBD2. V shed 4 bases and J 2 bases; nucleotides not matched to a gene: 7. The CDR3 contains 15 residues. CDR1 and CDR2 from the germline V gene are SGDLS and YYNGEE. The DNA for the CDR3 is TGTGCCAGCAGCTCCGGTAGCGGGAGAACCTACGAGCAGTACTTC. Translating it yields CASSSGSGRTYEQYF.

V and J are TRBV19 and TRBJ2-1; D possibly corresponds to TRBD1 (6 bases). V was cut by 6 bases and J by 5 bases, with 17 bases left in between. Per germline, CDR1 LNHDA and CDR2 SQIVND (reference sequence). CDR3 size: 15 residues. CDR3 DNA: TGTGCCAGTAGCCCTTGGGACAAGGCTAACAATGAGCAGTTCTTC. Translated, it gives CASSPWDKANNEQFF.

The chain couples TRBV27 to TRBJ2-1, with 9 positions matching TRBD2. From germline, CDR1 is MNHEY and CDR2 SMNVEV (reference sequence). The CDR3 length is 14 residues. The junction had 5 bases not matched to a gene; V was cut back by 2 bases and J by 9 bases. In DNA, the CDR3 is TGTGCCAGCAGTTTAGCGGGAGGGGTTGTTGAGCAGTTCTTC. This sequence encodes CASSLAGGVVEQFF.

Only one count was recorded for this clone. The sample carries other DNA sequences with the same CDR3. The CDR3 DNA reads as TGTGCCAGCAGGGGACAGGGGTACAATGAGCAGTTCTTC. It is translated as CASRGQGYNEQFF. The chain joins TRBV2 to TRBJ2-1, with 10 bases that match TRBD1. The CDR3 sequence is 13 residues long. CDR1 is SNHLY and CDR2 is FYNNEI in the germline V gene. V shed 6 bases and J 4 bases; nucleotides not matched to a gene: 0.

The chain links TRBV15 to TRBJ2-5; no reliable D call. This CDR3 is built from 12 residues. V lost 4 bases to trimming and J lost 0 bases, with 3 bases between them. Germline V gene lookup returns CDR1 LNHNV and CDR2 YYDKDF (reference sequence). CDR3 in amino acids: CATSKHQETQYF. The CDR3 DNA follows: TGTGCCACCAGCAAGCACCAAGAGACCCAGTACTTC.

Details on this clone: Other DNA sequences in the same sample also yield this CDR3. The rearrangement uses TRBV5-1 and TRBJ2-7; 8 positions agree with TRBD1. CDR3 length: 13 residues. V trimming: 5 bases; J trimming: 3 bases; junction bases outside the gene matches: 4. From germline, CDR1 is SGHRS and CDR2 YFSETQ. The CDR3 here is CASRGQELYEQYF. CDR3 coding DNA: TGCGCCAGCAGGGGACAGGAGCTCTACGAGCAGTACTTC.

The chain is built from TRBV7-9 and TRBJ2-7, with 7 bases identical to TRBD1. The V gene's germline CDR1 is SEHNR and CDR2 FQNEAQ (reference sequence). The CDR3 is 13 residues long. J was trimmed by 7 bases and V by 6 bases; bases with no gene match: 9. CDR3 DNA: TGTGCCAGCAGTGGACAGGTGTTTCTGGAGCAGTACTTC. Its translation is CASSGQVFLEQYF.

This sequence joins TRBV5-4 and TRBJ1-5; D is uncertain. Between the trimmed V and J ends, which lost 0 bases and 7 bases, there was a span of 11 bases. The CDR3 totals 14 residues. Looked up from germline, CDR1 is SGHNT and CDR2 is YYREEE (reference sequence). This CDR3 reads CASSLGGSGQPQHF. The CDR3 DNA is TGTGCCAGCAGCTTGGGAGGGTCGGGGCAGCCCCAGCATTTT.

The V and J genes are TRBV18 and TRBJ1-1; D is ambiguous. The CDR3 spans 15 residues. In germline, CDR1 is KGHSH, CDR2 LQKENI. The ends were cut back, 0 bases at V and 1 base at J, with 9 bases in the middle. The CDR3 sequence is CASSPPKGGNTEAFF. The CDR3 nucleotides are TGTGCCAGCTCACCACCCAAGGGAGGGAACACTGAAGCTTTCTTT.

The chain recombines TRBV5-1 with TRBJ2-1, with D tentatively TRBD1 or TRBD2 (6 bases each). The CDR3 runs 15 residues. The germline gives CDR1 SGHRS, CDR2 YFSETQ. Between the trimmed V and J ends, which lost 4 bases and 5 bases, there was a span of 16 bases. The CDR3 region has the DNA TGCGCCAGCAGCCCGGGGGCAGGGAGGAACAATGAGCAGTTCTTC. Residues: CASSPGAGRNNEQFF.

Regarding this clone: This same CDR3 is encoded by further DNA sequences in the sample. The chain joins TRBV5-1 to TRBJ2-3, with 9 bases identical to TRBD2. The CDR3 consists of 15 residues. Germline V CDR1 and CDR2: SGHRS, YFSETQ. Losses at the gene ends were 1 base for V and 3 bases for J; bases not matched to a gene: 3. CDR3 in DNA: TGCGCCAGCAGCTTGTTGGCGGGAGGGACAGATACGCAGTATTTT. This sequence encodes CASSLLAGGTDTQYF.

The V gene is TRBV5-1, the J gene TRBJ2-7, with 9 nucleotides matching TRBD1. V lost 5 bases, J lost 6 bases, and 9 bases stayed unmatched. CDR3 length: 14 residues. Germline V gives CDR1 SGHRS, CDR2 YFSETQ. CDR3 amino acids: CASRLQGAQGEQYF. CDR3 DNA: TGCGCCAGCAGATTACAGGGGGCCCAAGGCGAGCAGTACTTC.

This clone was picked up a small number of times. The chain has TRBV4-3 and TRBJ2-7; TRBD1 might be the D (6 bases). Trimming cost V 2 bases and J 1 base, with 12 bases left between them. This CDR3 has 15 amino acids. Per germline, CDR1 LGHNA and CDR2 YSLEER. CDR3 coding DNA: TGCGCCAGCAGCCAACGGGGACACGCTTCCTACGAGCAGTACTTC. Its protein is CASSQRGHASYEQYF.

The gene calls are TRBV18 and TRBJ2-2, with 9 bases that match TRBD1. The V gene's germline CDR1 is KGHSH and CDR2 LQKENI. The length of the CDR3 is 15 residues. J lost 9 bases, V lost 4 bases, and 9 bases had no gene match. CDR3 sequence reads: CASSRRDRAFRELFF. The CDR3, as DNA: TGTGCCAGCTCACGCCGGGACAGGGCCTTCAGGGAGCTGTTTTTT.

This chain joins TRBV5-6 and TRBJ2-1; 13 bases agree with TRBD2. CDR3 length equals 16 residues. Germline assignment: CDR1 SGHDT and CDR2 YYEEEE. The junction had 10 bases not matched to a gene; V was cut back by 6 bases and J by 7 bases. CDR3 protein: CASTPGLAGVGNEQFF. In DNA, the CDR3 is TGTGCCAGCACCCCCGGACTAGCGGGAGTTGGTAATGAGCAGTTCTTC.

This clone has a single count. The chain couples TRBV12-2 to TRBJ2-1; the table's TRBD2 call for D was not verified on the DNA. TRBV12-2 is deemed a pseudogene. The CDR3 length is 15 residues. CDR3 sequence reads: CASRLGPVSGSEQFF. The CDR3 nucleotides are TGTGCAAGTCGCTTAGGCCCGGTAAGCGGGAGTGAGCAGTTCTTC.

The V and J genes are TRBV11-2 and TRBJ2-7; 11 positions agree with TRBD2. V was clipped by 6 bases and J by 6 bases; unmatched bases: 10. The germline V gene has CDR1 SGHAT and CDR2 FQNNGV. This CDR3 has 15 residues. CDR3: CASSFPGLAAREQYF. For the CDR3, the DNA is TGTGCCAGCAGTTTTCCGGGACTAGCGGCTCGCGAGCAGTACTTC.

The DNA of the CDR3 is TGTGCCAGCAGCTTGGCCGATGCCGAGACCCAGTACTTC. Encoded protein: CASSLADAETQYF. This chain uses TRBV5-6 with TRBJ2-5; D not resolved. The length of the CDR3 is 13 residues. V was cut by 0 bases and J by 5 bases, with 8 bases left in between. Germline loops: CDR1 SGHDT, CDR2 YYEEEE. Together with reference TRBV5-6 and TRBJ2-5, the CDR3 gives the full variable domain: DAGVTQSPTHLIKTRGQQVTLRCSPKSGHDTVSWYQQALGQGPQFIFQYYEEEERQRGNFPDRFSGHQFPNYSSELNVNALLLGDSALYLCASSLADAETQYFGPGTRLLVL.

This chain uses TRBV4-1 with TRBJ2-7, with no clear D. The CDR3 loop spans 15 amino acids. Germline CDR1 MGHRA, CDR2 YSYEKL. V lost 0 bases and J 4 bases, leaving 13 bases between the germline ends. In DNA, the CDR3 is TGCGCCAGCAGCCAAGATTCAATGGGGATTTACGAGCAGTACTTC. It yields the protein CASSQDSMGIYEQYF.

DNA of the CDR3: TGTGCCAGCAGCACAGGGATGGGTGGCTACACCTTC. Translating it yields CASSTGMGGYTF. The chain employs TRBV27 and TRBJ1-2; tentatively, D is TRBD1 (6 bases). CDR3 length: 12 amino acids. V was pared by 6 bases and J by 7 bases, with 12 bases between. Germline V lookup: CDR1 MNHEY, CDR2 SMNVEV (reference sequence).

Written as DNA, the CDR3 is TGTGCCTCCAACAGGGAGGCGGGGACGAACACCGGGGAGCTGTTTTTT. This encodes CASNREAGTNTGELFF. The chain couples TRBV10-3 to TRBJ2-2, with D perhaps assigned TRBD1 or TRBD2 (6 bases each). This CDR3 comprises 16 residues. The germline V and J ends were trimmed by 11 bases and 0 bases, with 19 bases remaining between them. CDR1 is ENHRY and CDR2 is SYGVKD in the germline V gene.

The chain couples TRBV5-1 to TRBJ1-4, with a tentative D call TRBD1 (6 bases). There are 19 residues in the CDR3. The germline gives CDR1 SGHRS, CDR2 YFSETQ. The ends were cut back, 0 bases at V and 0 bases at J, with 18 bases in the middle. CDR3 sequence reads: CASSLDSRQVFATNEKLFF. The CDR3 DNA reads as TGCGCCAGCAGCTTGGACTCTCGACAGGTCTTTGCAACTAATGAAAAACTGTTTTTT.

The chain couples TRBV10-3 to TRBJ2-7, with D uncertain. Germline lookup yields CDR1 ENHRY and CDR2 SYGVKD. The V gene lost 3 bases and the J gene lost 1 base, with 7 bases spanning the gap. The CDR3 consists of 13 residues. The chain's CDR3 is CAISDTESYEQYF. DNA of the CDR3: TGTGCCATCAGTGACACGGAATCCTACGAGCAGTACTTC.

Turning to this clone: Other DNA sequences in this sample translate to the same CDR3. This chain links TRBV28 with TRBJ2-7; D ambiguous. The V and J ends lost 3 bases and 3 bases respectively, with 6 bases between them. The CDR3 runs 12 residues. Germline CDR1 is MDHEN and CDR2 is SYDVKM. CDR3 coding DNA: TGTGCCAGCAGTTTTTTGTACTACGAGCAGTACTTC. This sequence encodes CASSFLYYEQYF.

This clone was counted once. The chain employs TRBV4-3 and TRBJ2-1; 7 bases are shared with TRBD2. From germline, CDR1 is LGHNA and CDR2 YSLEER. The trim removed 4 bases at V and 9 bases at J, leaving 15 bases unmatched. CDR3 length: 16 amino acids. The CDR3 loop is CASSRGGGGSSVEQFF. The DNA of the CDR3 is TGCGCCAGCAGCCGGGGGGGAGGCGGGAGCTCGGTTGAGCAGTTCTTC.

This clone was found a few times. This sequence joins TRBV11-2 and TRBJ2-5; D ambiguous. V shed 5 bases and J shed 5 bases, with 9 bases lying between them. Germline V gene data show CDR1 as SGHAT and CDR2 as FQNNGV. This CDR3 has 12 residues. The CDR3 here is CASSPVRETQYF. The CDR3 DNA is TGTGCCAGCAGCCCAGTCCGCGAGACCCAGTACTTC.

Turning to this clone: In the same sample, other DNA sequences code for this CDR3. This rearrangement joins TRBV19 to TRBJ1-1; D is ambiguous. The V end lost 6 bases, the J end lost 3 bases, and 8 bases lay between the germline ends. Germline CDR1 LNHDA, CDR2 SQIVND (reference sequence). CDR3 length: 12 amino acids. The CDR3 is CASSIRDTEAFF. As DNA, the CDR3 is TGTGCCAGTAGCATTCGGGACACTGAAGCTTTCTTT.